This TCR beta chain was identified in a study of beta chain features in type 1 diabetes. This clone came up many times. Its cognate antigen is unknown. Broader study findings: There was a moderate but significant shortening of TCRB CDR3s in all four CD4+ subsets of Type 1 diabetes patients.

Since all of the isolated RNA was reverse transcribed, expressed TCRB transcripts were what got sequenced. Clones were sequenced by immunoSEQ multiplex PCR, and TCRdb holds only the in-frame ones, with some missing. Altogether about 150,000 clones are present, approximately 8.4% being singletons, with the ten largest covering under 0.6%. The specimen was central memory CD4+ T cells from blood. This sequence was found in a man aged 18 to 35 with type 1 diabetes.

In DNA, the CDR3 is TGCAGCGCCGGAGATGAGTCCAAAAACATTCAGTACTTC. Its translation: CSAGDESKNIQYF. The rearrangement links TRBV29-1 to TRBJ2-4; no clear D. Germline V lookup: CDR1 SQVTM, CDR2 ANQGSEA. Trimming took off 7 bases at V and 2 bases at J, with 12 bases between the two ends. The CDR3 consists of 13 residues.